This T cell receptor (beta chain) was profiled in a study of blood T cell repertoires in COVID-19. Whole-study context: COVID-19 samples from acute and convalescent phases originated in the United States, Italy and Spain.

The CDR3 consists of 13 residues. The V gene lost 2 bases and the J gene lost 2 bases, with 7 bases spanning the gap. Germline CDR1 reads MNHEY; CDR2 reads SMNVEV (reference sequence). Authors' methods: Nucleated cell counts were estimated from reference gene primer amplification. Sequencing used immunoSEQ multiplex PCR; TCRdb keeps in-frame clones, though not all of them. Clone size and V and J calls were adopted from that table, with D and trimming inferred from the DNA. The top ten hold 0.65% to 0.85% of the sample, which has around 200,000 clones, 70% to 90% seen once. Sequenced: peripheral blood. The chain employs TRBV27 and TRBJ2-7; the D is unclear. The sequence was obtained from a man between 40 and 49 years old with acute or convalescent COVID-19. CDR3 residues: CASSLRSTYEQYF. CDR3 nucleotide sequence: TGTGCCAGCAGTTTAAGAAGCACCTACGAGCAGTACTTC.